This TCR beta chain is from a study of T-cell memory formation after mild COVID-19. General study points: Day 15 to 85 contracting clones showed balanced CD4/CD8; day 15 to 37 expanders favored CD4+. Within pre-infection memory, some responding clones were found, suggesting cross-reactive memory joined.

Libraries for TCRalpha and TCRbeta carried sample barcodes and unique molecular identifiers via 5'RACE. TCRdb re-analysed the 5' RACE reads in MiXCR, keeping a single row per CDR3 protein. The table lists 470,000 or so distinct CDR3 sequences, about 23% of them singletons. This clonotype was detected a few times. Its matching antigen is unknown. This CDR3 comprises 12 residues. Per the germline V gene, CDR1 is SEHNR and CDR2 is FQNEAQ (reference sequence). Trimming stripped 5 bases from V and 11 bases from J, with 15 bases between. The chain couples TRBV7-9 to TRBJ1-1, with a tentative D call TRBD1 (6 bases). Input material: PBMCs or a T cell subset sorted from them (not recorded which). The clonotype comes from an adult woman who had mild COVID-19 (a few samples of this study predate the infection). Cell type and time point are not known. CDR3 nucleotide sequence: TGTGCCAGCAGCACGCAACAGGGATGGGCTTTCTTT. As protein: CASSTQQGWAFF.